The 11 T cell receptor beta chains below were found in one sample sequenced in a study of Ad26.COV2.S vaccination and SARS-CoV-2 variants. Method: immunoSEQ multiplex PCR; TCRdb's copy keeps in-frame clones and lacks some. The data contain about 330,000 clones, around 90% of them seen just once; the ten biggest clones take up approximately 5.8%. As to treatment: over 15 received Ad26.COV2.S at low or high dose, single or two shots; a few received placebo; per-sample allocation not given. The samples were gathered on day 63 after the first injection of vaccine or placebo. This specimen was peripheral blood, taken in a trial of Ad26.COV2.S vaccine versus placebo. The receptors stem from a person between 18 and 60 years old who received the Ad26.COV2.S COVID-19 vaccine or a placebo.

This chain uses TRBV7-2 with TRBJ2-1, with 9 bases matching TRBD2. Germline trimming cut 3 bases from V and 4 bases from J; bases unmatched to any gene: 7. In germline, CDR1 is SGHTA, CDR2 FQGNSA. The CDR3 contains 16 residues. The CDR3 DNA reads TGTGCCAGCAGCTTTCGCGGGGGGGTAATTTACAATGAGCAGTTCTTC. Its translation is CASSFRGGVIYNEQFF.

The rearrangement joins TRBV5-1 to TRBJ2-1, with 7 bases fitting TRBD2. CDR1 is SGHRS and CDR2 is YFSETQ in the germline V gene. The CDR3 sequence is 15 residues long. V trimming: 5 bases; J trimming: 5 bases; junction bases outside the gene matches: 10. Written as DNA, the CDR3 is TGCGCCAGCAGGCCAGGGTCTCGGGGGGACAATGAGCAGTTCTTC. Residues: CASRPGSRGDNEQFF.

J is TRBJ2-5 and V is TRBV5-6, with D perhaps TRBD2 (5 bases). Germline loops: CDR1 SGHDT, CDR2 YYEEEE. V was shortened by 4 bases and J by 5 bases, with 18 bases between the two germline ends. The CDR3 totals 15 residues. In DNA form, the CDR3 reads TGTGCCAGCAGCCAGATCCGGCGCCCGGGGGAGACCCAGTACTTC. Protein sequence: CASSQIRRPGETQYF.

The V call is TRBV5-1, the J call TRBJ2-1, with 13 bases aligning to TRBD2. The V segment lost 4 bases and the J segment 0 bases; nucleotides outside the gene matches: 4. This CDR3 has 17 amino acids. From germline, CDR1 is SGHRS and CDR2 YFSETQ. CDR3 bases: TGCGCCAGCAGCCCAGGACTAGCGGGGGCCTCCTACAATGAGCAGTTCTTC. This gives the protein CASSPGLAGASYNEQFF.

The chain employs TRBV7-2 and TRBJ2-2, with a tentative D call TRBD1 (6 bases). Germline V CDR1 and CDR2: SGHTA, FQGNSA. Trimming shortened V by 4 bases and J by 2 bases, and 8 bases separated the two germline ends. The CDR3 totals 14 residues. For the CDR3, the DNA is TGTGCCAGCAGCTCGACAGGAAACACCGGGGAGCTGTTTTTT. Translated, it gives CASSSTGNTGELFF.

The chain has TRBV6-5 and TRBJ1-4; the match to TRBD1 covers 8 bases. With V trimmed by 10 bases and J by 1 base, 8 bases remained unmatched. This CDR3 region has 15 residues. Germline lookup yields CDR1 MNHEY and CDR2 SVGAGI. This CDR3 is CATSDRGVTNEKLFF. CDR3 DNA: TGTGCCACCTCAGACAGGGGTGTAACTAATGAAAAACTGTTTTTT.

The sample holds one count of this clone. J is TRBJ2-2 and V is TRBV7-9; D perhaps matches TRBD1 (6 bases). V was trimmed by 3 bases and J by 0 bases, leaving 8 bases between them. The CDR3 covers 15 residues. The germline V gene encodes CDR1 SEHNR and CDR2 FQNEAQ (reference sequence). CDR3 loop: CASSFRTANTGELFF. The CDR3 bases are TGTGCCAGCAGCTTCCGGACAGCGAACACCGGGGAGCTGTTTTTT.

CDR3 DNA: TGTGCCAGCAGTTACGGCGGGGGAGGGGCGAACACTGAAGCTTTCTTT. It yields the protein CASSYGGGGANTEAFF. This rearrangement joins TRBV6-5 to TRBJ1-1, with TRBD1 as a possible D gene (5 bases). Trimming took off 2 bases at V and 1 base at J, with 14 bases between the two ends. There are 16 residues in the CDR3. From germline, CDR1 is MNHEY and CDR2 SVGAGI.

The chain carries TRBV6-6 and TRBJ2-7, with D unresolved. Trimming shortened V by 5 bases and J by 3 bases, and 11 bases separated the two germline ends. This CDR3 comprises 13 residues. CDR1 and CDR2 from the germline V gene are MNHNY and SVGAGI (reference sequence). The CDR3 bases are TGTGCCAGCAGTACCTCTAACAACTACGAGCAGTACTTC. Translated: CASSTSNNYEQYF.

The rearrangement uses TRBV9 and TRBJ1-1; 8 bases line up with TRBD1. Germline values: CDR1 SGDLS, CDR2 YYNGEE. The V gene end was trimmed by 4 bases and the J gene end by 1 base; junction bases not matched to a gene: 6. The CDR3 spans 15 residues. The CDR3 loop is CASSPYGQGNTEAFF. The CDR3 nucleotides read TGTGCCAGCAGCCCGTATGGACAGGGGAACACTGAAGCTTTCTTT. Full variable domain (missing parts from reference TRBV9 and TRBJ1-1): DSGVTQTPKHLITATGQRVTLRCSPRSGDLSVYWYQQSLDQGLQFLIQYYNGEERAKGNILERFSAQQFPDLHSELNLSSLELGDSALYFCASSPYGQGNTEAFFGQGTRLTVV.

The V and J genes are TRBV7-9 and TRBJ1-1, with D hard to call. Trimming left V 5 bases short and J 0 bases short, with 16 bases between. The CDR3 loop spans 16 amino acids. Germline CDR1 reads SEHNR; CDR2 reads FQNEAQ (reference sequence). The CDR3 spells CASSPQRIGMNTEAFF. The CDR3 region has the DNA TGTGCCAGCAGCCCCCAACGGATCGGGATGAACACTGAAGCTTTCTTT.